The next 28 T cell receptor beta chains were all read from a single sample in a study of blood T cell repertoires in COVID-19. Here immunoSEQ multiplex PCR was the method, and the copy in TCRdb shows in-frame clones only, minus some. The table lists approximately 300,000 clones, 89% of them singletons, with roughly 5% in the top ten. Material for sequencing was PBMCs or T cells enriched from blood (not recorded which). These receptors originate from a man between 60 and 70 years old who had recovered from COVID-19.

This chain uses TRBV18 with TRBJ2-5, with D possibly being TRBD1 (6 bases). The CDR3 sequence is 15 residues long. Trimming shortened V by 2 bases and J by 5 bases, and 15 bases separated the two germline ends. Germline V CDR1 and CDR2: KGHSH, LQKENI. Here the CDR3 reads CASSPADSPRETQYF. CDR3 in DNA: TGTGCCAGCTCACCAGCGGACAGCCCCAGGGAGACCCAGTACTTC.

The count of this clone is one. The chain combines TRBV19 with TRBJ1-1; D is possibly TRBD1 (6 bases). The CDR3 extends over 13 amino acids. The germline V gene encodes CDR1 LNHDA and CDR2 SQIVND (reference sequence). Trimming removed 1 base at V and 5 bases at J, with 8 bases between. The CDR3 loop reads CASSIGRGTEAFF. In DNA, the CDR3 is TGTGCCAGTAGTATAGGCAGGGGTACTGAAGCTTTCTTT.

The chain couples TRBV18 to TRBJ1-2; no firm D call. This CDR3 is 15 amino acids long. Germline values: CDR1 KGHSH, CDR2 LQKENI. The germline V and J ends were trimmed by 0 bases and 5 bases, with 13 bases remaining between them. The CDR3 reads CASSPPGDGLYGYTF. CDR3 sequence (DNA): TGTGCCAGCTCACCACCGGGCGACGGATTATATGGCTACACCTTC.

CDR3 sequence: CAAGINTEAFF. The CDR3 DNA sequence: TGTGCCGCAGGGATAAACACTGAAGCTTTCTTT. The chain employs TRBV7-9 and TRBJ1-1, with D possibly being TRBD1 (5 bases). CDR1 is SEHNR and CDR2 is FQNEAQ in the germline V gene (reference sequence). V lost 11 bases and J lost 2, with 9 bases in between. The CDR3 contains 11 residues.

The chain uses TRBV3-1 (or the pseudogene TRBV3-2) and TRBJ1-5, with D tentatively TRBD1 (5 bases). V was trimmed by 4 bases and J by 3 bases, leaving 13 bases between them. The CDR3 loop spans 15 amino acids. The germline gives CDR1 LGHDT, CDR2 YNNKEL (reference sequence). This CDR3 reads CASSLGRGTNQPQHF. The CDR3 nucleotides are TGTGCCAGCAGCCTCGGAAGGGGAACCAATCAGCCCCAGCATTTT.

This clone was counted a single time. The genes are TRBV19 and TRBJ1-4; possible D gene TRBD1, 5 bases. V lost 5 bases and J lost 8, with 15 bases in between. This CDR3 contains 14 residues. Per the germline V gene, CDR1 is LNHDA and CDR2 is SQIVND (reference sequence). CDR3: CASSSGEAGEKLFF. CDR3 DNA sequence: TGTGCCAGTAGTTCCGGCGAGGCAGGGGAAAAACTGTTTTTT. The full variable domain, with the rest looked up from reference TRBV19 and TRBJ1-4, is DGGITQSPKYLFRKEGQNVTLSCEQNLNHDAMYWYRQDPGQGLRLIYYSQIVNDFQKGDIAEGYSVSREKKESFPLTVTSAQKNPTAFYLCASSSGEAGEKLFFGSGTQLSVL.

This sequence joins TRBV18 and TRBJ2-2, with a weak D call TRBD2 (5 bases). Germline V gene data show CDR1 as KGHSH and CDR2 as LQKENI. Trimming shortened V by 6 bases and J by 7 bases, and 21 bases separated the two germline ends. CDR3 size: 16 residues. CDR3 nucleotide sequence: TGTGCCAGCTCTCCCGAAGGTGACTACCCGAACGGGGAGCTGTTTTTT. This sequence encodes CASSPEGDYPNGELFF.

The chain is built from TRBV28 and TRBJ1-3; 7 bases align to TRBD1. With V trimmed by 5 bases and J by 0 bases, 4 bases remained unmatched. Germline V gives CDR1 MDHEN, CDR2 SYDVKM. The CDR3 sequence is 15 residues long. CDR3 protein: CASSTPGGSGNTIYF. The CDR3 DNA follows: TGTGCCAGCAGTACACCAGGGGGCTCTGGAAACACCATATATTTT.

The CDR3 reads CASSPKPDLIQETQYF. CDR3 nucleotide sequence: TGTGCCAGCAGCCCAAAACCCGACTTAATCCAAGAGACCCAGTACTTC. The chain combines TRBV11-2 with TRBJ2-5; D gene ambiguous. The V end was cut by 5 bases, the J end by 1 base, with 17 bases between. Looked up from germline, CDR1 is SGHAT and CDR2 is FQNNGV. The CDR3 covers 16 residues. The whole variable domain, filled in from reference TRBV11-2 and TRBJ2-5, reads EAGVAQSPRYKIIEKRQSVAFWCNPISGHATLYWYQQILGQGPKLLIQFQNNGVVDDSQLPKDRFSAERLKGVDSTLKIQPAKLEDSAVYLCASSPKPDLIQETQYFGPGTRLLVL.

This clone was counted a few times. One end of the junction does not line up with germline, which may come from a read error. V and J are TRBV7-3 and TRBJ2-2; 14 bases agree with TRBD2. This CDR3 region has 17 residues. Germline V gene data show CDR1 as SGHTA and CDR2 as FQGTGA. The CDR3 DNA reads TGTGCCAGCAGCCTAACGGGGACTAGCGGGAGTGGCGGGGAGCTGTTTTTT. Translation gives CASSLTGTSGSGGELFF.

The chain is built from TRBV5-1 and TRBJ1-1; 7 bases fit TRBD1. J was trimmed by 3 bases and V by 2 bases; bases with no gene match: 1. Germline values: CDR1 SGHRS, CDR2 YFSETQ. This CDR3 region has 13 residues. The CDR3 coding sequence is TGCGCCAGCAGCTTTGACAGGGACACTGAAGCTTTCTTT. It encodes CASSFDRDTEAFF. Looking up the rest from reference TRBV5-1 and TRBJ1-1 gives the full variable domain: KAGVTQTPRYLIKTRGQQVTLSCSPISGHRSVSWYQQTPGQGLQFLFEYFSETQRNKGNFPGRFSGRQFSNSRSEMNVSTLELGDSALYLCASSFDRDTEAFFGQGTRLTVV.

The CDR3 sequence is CASSFGQGTDTQYF. CDR3 nucleotides: TGTGCCAGCAGCTTCGGTCAGGGGACAGATACGCAGTATTTT. V is TRBV11-3 and J is TRBJ2-3; maybe TRBD1 (6 bases). The CDR3 has 14 residues. CDR1 is SGHNT, CDR2 YENEEA, per germline. The V end was cut by 3 bases, the J end by 3 bases, with 10 bases between.

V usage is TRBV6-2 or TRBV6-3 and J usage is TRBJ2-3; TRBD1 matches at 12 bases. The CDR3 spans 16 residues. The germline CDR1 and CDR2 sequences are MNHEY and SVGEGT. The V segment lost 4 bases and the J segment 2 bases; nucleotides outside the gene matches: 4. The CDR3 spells CASSFGTGGNTDTQYF. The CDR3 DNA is TGTGCCAGCAGTTTTGGGACAGGGGGCAACACAGATACGCAGTATTTT.

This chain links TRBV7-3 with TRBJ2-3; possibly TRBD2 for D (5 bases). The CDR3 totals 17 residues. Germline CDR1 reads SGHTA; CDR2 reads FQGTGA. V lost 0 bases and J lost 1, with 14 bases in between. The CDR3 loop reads CASSLTRVGAGTDTQYF. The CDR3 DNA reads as TGTGCCAGCAGCTTAACGAGGGTGGGAGCGGGCACAGATACGCAGTATTTT.

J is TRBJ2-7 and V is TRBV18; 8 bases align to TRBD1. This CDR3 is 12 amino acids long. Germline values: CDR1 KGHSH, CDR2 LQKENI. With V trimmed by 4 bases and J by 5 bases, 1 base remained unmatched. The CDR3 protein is CASSQTGDEQYF. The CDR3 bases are TGTGCCAGCTCACAGACAGGGGACGAGCAGTACTTC. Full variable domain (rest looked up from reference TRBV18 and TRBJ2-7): NAGVMQNPRHLVRRRGQEARLRCSPMKGHSHVYWYRQLPEEGLKFMVYLQKENIIDESGMPKERFSAEFPKEGPSILRIQQVVRGDSAAYFCASSQTGDEQYFGPGTRLTVT.

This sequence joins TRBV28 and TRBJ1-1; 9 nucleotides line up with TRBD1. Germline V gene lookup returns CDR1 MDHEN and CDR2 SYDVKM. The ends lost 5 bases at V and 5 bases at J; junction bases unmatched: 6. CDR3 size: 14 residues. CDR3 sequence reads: CASSGTGPRTEAFF. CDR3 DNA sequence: TGTGCCAGCAGTGGGACAGGGCCCCGGACTGAAGCTTTCTTT.

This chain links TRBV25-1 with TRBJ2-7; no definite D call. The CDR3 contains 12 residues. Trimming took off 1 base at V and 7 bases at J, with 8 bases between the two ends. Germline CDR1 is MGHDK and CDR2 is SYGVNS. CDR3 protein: CASSEWPEEQYF. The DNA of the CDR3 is TGTGCCAGCAGTGAATGGCCGGAGGAGCAGTACTTC.

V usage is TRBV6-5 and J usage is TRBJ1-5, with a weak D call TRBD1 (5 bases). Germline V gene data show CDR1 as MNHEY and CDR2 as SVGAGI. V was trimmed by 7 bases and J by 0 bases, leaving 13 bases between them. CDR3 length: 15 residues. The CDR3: CASNRNRNSNQPQHF. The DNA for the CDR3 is TGTGCCAGCAACCGAAACAGGAATAGCAATCAGCCCCAGCATTTT.

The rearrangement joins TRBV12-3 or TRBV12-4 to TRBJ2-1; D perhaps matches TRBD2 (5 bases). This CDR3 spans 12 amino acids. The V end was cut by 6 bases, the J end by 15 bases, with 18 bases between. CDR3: CASSHLVGEGFF. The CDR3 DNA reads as TGTGCCAGCAGCCATTTGGTAGGTGAGGGGTTCTTC.

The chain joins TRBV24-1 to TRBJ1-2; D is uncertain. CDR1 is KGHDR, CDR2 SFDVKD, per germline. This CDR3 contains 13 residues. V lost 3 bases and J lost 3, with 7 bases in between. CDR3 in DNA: TGTGCCACCAGTGATACAGAATACTATGGCTACACCTTC. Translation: CATSDTEYYGYTF.

The CDR3 DNA is TGTGCCAGCAGGGGTCAGCGGACCCAAGAGACCCAGTACTTC. Residues: CASRGQRTQETQYF. V usage is TRBV6-5 and J usage is TRBJ2-5, with D possibly matching TRBD2 (5 bases). The CDR3 runs 14 residues. The germline gives CDR1 MNHEY, CDR2 SVGAGI. Trimming removed 6 bases at V and 1 base at J, with 12 bases between.

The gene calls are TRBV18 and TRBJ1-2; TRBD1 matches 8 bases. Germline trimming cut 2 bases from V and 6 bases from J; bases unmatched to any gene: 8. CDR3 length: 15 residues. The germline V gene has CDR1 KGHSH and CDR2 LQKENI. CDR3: CASSPLSGQGDGYTF. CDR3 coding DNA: TGTGCCAGCTCACCATTGTCCGGACAGGGAGATGGCTACACCTTC.

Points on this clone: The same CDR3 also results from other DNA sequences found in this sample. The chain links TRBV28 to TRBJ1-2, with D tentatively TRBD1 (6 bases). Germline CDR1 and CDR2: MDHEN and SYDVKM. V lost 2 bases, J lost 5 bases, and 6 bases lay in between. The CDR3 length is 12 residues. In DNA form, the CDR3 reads TGTGCCAGCAGTTTAAGGGGGTATGGCTACACCTTC. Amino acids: CASSLRGYGYTF.

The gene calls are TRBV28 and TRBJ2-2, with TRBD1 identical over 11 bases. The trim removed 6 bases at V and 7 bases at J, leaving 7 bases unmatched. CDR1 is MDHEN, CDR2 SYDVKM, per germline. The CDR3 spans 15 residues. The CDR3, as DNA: TGTGCCAGCAGGTTCGGGACAGGGGGGATCGGGGAGCTGTTTTTT. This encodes CASRFGTGGIGELFF.

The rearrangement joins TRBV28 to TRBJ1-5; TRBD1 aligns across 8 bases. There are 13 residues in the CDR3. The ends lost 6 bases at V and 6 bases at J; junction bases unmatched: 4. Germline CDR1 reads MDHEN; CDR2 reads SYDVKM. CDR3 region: CASRVQGAQPQHF. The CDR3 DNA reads TGTGCCAGCAGAGTCCAGGGGGCTCAGCCCCAGCATTTT.

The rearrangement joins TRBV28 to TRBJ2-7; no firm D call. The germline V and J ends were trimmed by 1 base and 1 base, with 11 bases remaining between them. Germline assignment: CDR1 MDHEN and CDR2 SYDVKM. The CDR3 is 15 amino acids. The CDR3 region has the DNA TGTGCCAGCAGTTTATACGCATCAGGTTCCTACGAGCAGTACTTC. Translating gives CASSLYASGSYEQYF.

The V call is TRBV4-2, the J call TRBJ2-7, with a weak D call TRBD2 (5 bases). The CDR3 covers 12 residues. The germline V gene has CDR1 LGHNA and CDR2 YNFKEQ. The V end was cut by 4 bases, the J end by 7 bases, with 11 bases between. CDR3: CASSRNPGEQYF. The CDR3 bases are TGTGCCAGCAGCCGGAACCCGGGAGAGCAGTACTTC.

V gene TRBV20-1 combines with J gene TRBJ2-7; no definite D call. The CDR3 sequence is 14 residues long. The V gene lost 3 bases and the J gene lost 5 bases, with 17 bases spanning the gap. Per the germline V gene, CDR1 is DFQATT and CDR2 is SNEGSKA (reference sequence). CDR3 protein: CSASWPALGDEQYF. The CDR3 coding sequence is TGCAGTGCTAGTTGGCCAGCCTTAGGAGACGAGCAGTACTTC.